The rows below give T cell receptor beta chains drawn from one sample of a study of blood T cell repertoires in COVID-19. The assay was immunoSEQ multiplex PCR, and TCRdb's table has in-frame clones only and misses some. The table has some 96,000 clones, 80% to 90% seen once. Sequencing input: peripheral blood. These TCRs come from a human donor in a cohort sampled during active COVID-19. CDR3s include the opening cysteine and the closing phenylalanine or tryptophan. A D gene is named only where the DNA matches it firmly. Some rows have no size entry. The others give once, few or many, or a class for an expanded clone.

V gene: TRBV6-6
D gene: TRBD1
clone size: -
J gene: TRBJ2-3
CDR3 protein: CASRGSGQGLDTQYF
CDR3 DNA: TGTGCCAGCAGGGGGTCGGGACAGGGCCTGGATACGCAGTATTTT

V gene: TRBV7-9
D gene: TRBD2
clone size: -
J gene: TRBJ2-7
CDR3 protein: CASSRGGGYEQYF
CDR3 DNA: TGTGCCAGCAGCCGGGGGGGTGGCTACGAGCAGTACTTC

V gene: TRBV12-3/TRBV12-4
D gene: -
clone size: once
J gene: TRBJ1-6
CDR3 protein: CASKGTGGSPLHF
CDR3 DNA: TGTGCCAGCAAAGGGACTGGGGGTTCACCCCTCCACTTT

V gene: TRBV5-1
D gene: -
clone size: -
J gene: TRBJ2-7
CDR3 protein: CASSFTGPRNEQYF
CDR3 DNA: TGCGCCAGCAGCTTCACAGGGCCGAGGAACGAGCAGTACTTC

V gene: TRBV6-5
D gene: -
clone size: -
J gene: TRBJ1-5
CDR3 protein: CAHARGDQPQHF
CDR3 DNA: TGTGCCCACGCCAGGGGCGATCAGCCCCAGCATTTT

V gene: TRBV27
D gene: TRBD2
clone size: -
J gene: TRBJ2-1
CDR3 protein: CASSIQGLTSGEQFF
CDR3 DNA: TGTGCCAGCAGTATACAGGGCCTGACTAGCGGAGAGCAGTTCTTC

V gene: TRBV7-8
D gene: TRBD1
clone size: -
J gene: TRBJ1-5
CDR3 protein: CASSPGQIRYSNQPQHF
CDR3 DNA: TGTGCCAGCAGCCCGGGACAGATAAGGTATAGCAATCAGCCCCAGCATTTT

V gene: TRBV7-8
D gene: -
clone size: -
J gene: TRBJ1-6
CDR3 protein: CASSPRSQGLMIYSPLHF
CDR3 DNA: TGTGCCAGCAGCCCTAGGAGCCAGGGGCTGATGATCTATTCACCCCTCCACTTT

V gene: TRBV11-2
D gene: TRBD1
clone size: -
J gene: TRBJ1-4
CDR3 protein: CASSLAGQGKGLFF
CDR3 DNA: TGTGCCAGCAGCTTAGCGGGACAGGGGAAGGGACTGTTTTTT

V gene: TRBV28
D gene: -
clone size: -
J gene: TRBJ1-1
CDR3 protein: CASSLQGRTEAFF
CDR3 DNA: TGTGCCAGCAGTTTACAGGGTCGCACTGAAGCTTTCTTT

V gene: TRBV28
D gene: TRBD1
clone size: -
J gene: TRBJ1-3
CDR3 protein: CASSLGRGLGNTIYF
CDR3 DNA: TGTGCCAGCAGTTTAGGCAGGGGGCTAGGAAACACCATATATTTT

V gene: TRBV28
D gene: TRBD1
clone size: -
J gene: TRBJ1-4
CDR3 protein: CASSSPGQGREKLFF
CDR3 DNA: TGTGCCAGCAGTTCTCCGGGACAGGGAAGGGAAAAACTGTTTTTT

V gene: TRBV6-5
D gene: -
clone size: -
J gene: TRBJ1-2
CDR3 protein: CASSSGGGGYGYTF
CDR3 DNA: TGTGCCAGCAGTTCTGGGGGGGGAGGCTATGGCTACACCTTC

V gene: TRBV10-3
D gene: TRBD2
clone size: -
J gene: TRBJ2-5
CDR3 protein: CAIRGGGLAGVGQETQYF
CDR3 DNA: TGTGCCATCCGCGGGGGGGGACTAGCGGGTGTGGGGCAAGAGACCCAGTACTTC

V gene: TRBV10-3
D gene: TRBD1
clone size: -
J gene: TRBJ2-3
CDR3 protein: CAIRSGTGSDTQYF
CDR3 DNA: TGTGCCATCAGATCCGGGACAGGGTCGGATACGCAGTATTTT

V gene: TRBV7-9
D gene: -
clone size: -
J gene: TRBJ2-5
CDR3 protein: CASSPDRIQETQYF
CDR3 DNA: TGTGCCAGCAGCCCTGACAGGATTCAAGAGACCCAGTACTTC

V gene: TRBV7-9
D gene: -
clone size: -
J gene: TRBJ2-1
CDR3 protein: CASSFRLPIYNEQFF
CDR3 DNA: TGTGCCAGCAGCTTCCGACTACCCATCTACAATGAGCAGTTCTTC

V gene: TRBV2
D gene: TRBD2
clone size: -
J gene: TRBJ2-3
CDR3 protein: CASSGLAVTDTQYF
CDR3 DNA: TGTGCCAGCAGTGGACTAGCGGTCACAGATACGCAGTATTTT

V gene: TRBV27
D gene: -
clone size: -
J gene: TRBJ2-7
CDR3 protein: CASSGQTRSYEQYF
CDR3 DNA: TGTGCCAGCAGTGGACAGACCCGCTCCTACGAGCAGTACTTC

V gene: TRBV6-5
D gene: -
clone size: -
J gene: TRBJ1-4
CDR3 protein: CASKGLGANEKLFF
CDR3 DNA: TGTGCCAGCAAAGGCTTAGGGGCTAATGAAAAACTGTTTTTT

V gene: TRBV6-2/TRBV6-3
D gene: TRBD2
clone size: -
J gene: TRBJ2-5
CDR3 protein: CASSYWGGSSKTQYF
CDR3 DNA: TGTGCCAGCAGTTACTGGGGCGGGAGTAGTAAGACCCAGTACTTC

V gene: TRBV27
D gene: TRBD2
clone size: -
J gene: TRBJ2-3
CDR3 protein: CASSLRTSGITDTQYF
CDR3 DNA: TGTGCCAGCAGCCTTCGGACTAGCGGAATCACAGATACGCAGTATTTT

V gene: TRBV7-8
D gene: TRBD1
clone size: -
J gene: TRBJ1-2
CDR3 protein: CASSRGTGNYGYTF
CDR3 DNA: TGTGCCAGCAGCCGAGGGACAGGAAACTATGGCTACACCTTC

V gene: TRBV25-1
D gene: -
clone size: -
J gene: TRBJ1-3
CDR3 protein: CASSEREFANTIYF
CDR3 DNA: TGTGCCAGCAGTGAACGGGAATTCGCAAACACCATATATTTT

V gene: TRBV11-2
D gene: TRBD2
clone size: -
J gene: TRBJ2-1
CDR3 protein: CASSFWLAGANEQFF
CDR3 DNA: TGTGCCAGCAGCTTCTGGCTAGCGGGAGCTAATGAGCAGTTCTTC

V gene: TRBV19
D gene: TRBD1
clone size: -
J gene: TRBJ1-5
CDR3 protein: CASSAGQGYGQPQHF
CDR3 DNA: TGTGCCAGTAGTGCGGGACAGGGGTATGGTCAGCCCCAGCATTTT

V gene: TRBV18
D gene: -
clone size: -
J gene: TRBJ1-1
CDR3 protein: CASSPGPTEAFF
CDR3 DNA: TGTGCCAGCTCACCTGGCCCCACTGAAGCTTTCTTT

V gene: TRBV9
D gene: TRBD2
clone size: -
J gene: TRBJ2-7
CDR3 protein: CASSVSGNPYEQYF
CDR3 DNA: TGTGCCAGCAGCGTTAGCGGGAACCCCTACGAGCAGTACTTC

V gene: TRBV27
D gene: -
clone size: -
J gene: TRBJ2-1
CDR3 protein: CASSLTLPLASFSYNEQFF
CDR3 DNA: TGTGCCAGCAGTTTAACGCTACCCCTAGCGAGCTTCTCCTACAATGAGCAGTTCTTC

V gene: TRBV7-9
D gene: -
clone size: -
J gene: TRBJ2-7
CDR3 protein: CASSTSGPSYEQYF
CDR3 DNA: TGTGCCAGCAGCACCAGCGGGCCGTCCTACGAGCAGTACTTC